A few counts support the clone carrying this T cell receptor (beta chain). The target antigen is unknown. The CDR3 runs 15 residues. In germline, CDR1 is MGHRA, CDR2 YSYEKL. With 0 bases removed from V and 6 bases from J, the gap between germline ends came to 15 bases. Researchers tagged individual cDNA molecules with unique molecular identifiers. TCRdb used MiXCR to reprocess the 5' RACE reads, holding one entry per CDR3 protein. This table has about 110,000 distinct CDR3 sequences, about 12% appearing once. The entry originates in a study of early T cells in non-severe SARS-CoV-2 infection. Study-wide background: With bulk RNA from unsorted whole blood as input, sequencing yielded unpaired chains. General study points: Matching against VDJdb likely underestimated virus-specific expansions, favoring anti-spike CD8.

What was sequenced was whole blood. The clonotype comes from an adult who was a healthcare worker with PCR-confirmed SARS-CoV-2 infection or an uninfected control (not recorded which). The rearrangement uses TRBV4-1 and TRBJ2-7; D is perhaps TRBD1 (6 bases). CDR3 in amino acids: CASSQEGTGKAEQYF. For the CDR3, the DNA is TGCGCCAGCAGCCAAGAGGGAACAGGGAAGGCCGAGCAGTACTTC.